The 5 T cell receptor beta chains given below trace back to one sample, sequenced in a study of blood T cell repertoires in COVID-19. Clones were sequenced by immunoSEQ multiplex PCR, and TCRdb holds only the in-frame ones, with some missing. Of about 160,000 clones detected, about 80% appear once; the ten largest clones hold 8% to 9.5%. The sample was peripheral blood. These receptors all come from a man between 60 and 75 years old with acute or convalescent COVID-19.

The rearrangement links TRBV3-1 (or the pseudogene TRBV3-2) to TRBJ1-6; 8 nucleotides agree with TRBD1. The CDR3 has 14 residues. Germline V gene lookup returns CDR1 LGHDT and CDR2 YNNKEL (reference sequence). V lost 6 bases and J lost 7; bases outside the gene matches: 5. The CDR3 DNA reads TGTGCCAGCAGGGCAGGGGGCATCAATTCACCCCTCCACTTT. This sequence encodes CASRAGGINSPLHF.

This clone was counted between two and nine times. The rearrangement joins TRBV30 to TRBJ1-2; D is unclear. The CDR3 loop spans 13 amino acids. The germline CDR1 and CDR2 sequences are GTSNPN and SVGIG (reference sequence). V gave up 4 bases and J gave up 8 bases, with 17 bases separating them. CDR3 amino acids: CAWNLLAGKGYTF. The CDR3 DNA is TGTGCCTGGAACCTCCTGGCGGGCAAAGGCTACACCTTC.

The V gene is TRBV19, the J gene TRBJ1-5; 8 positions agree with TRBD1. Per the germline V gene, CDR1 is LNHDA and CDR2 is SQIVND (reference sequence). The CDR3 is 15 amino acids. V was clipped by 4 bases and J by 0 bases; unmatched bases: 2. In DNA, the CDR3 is TGTGCCAGTAGTAAGACAGGGGATAGCAATCAGCCCCAGCATTTT. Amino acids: CASSKTGDSNQPQHF.

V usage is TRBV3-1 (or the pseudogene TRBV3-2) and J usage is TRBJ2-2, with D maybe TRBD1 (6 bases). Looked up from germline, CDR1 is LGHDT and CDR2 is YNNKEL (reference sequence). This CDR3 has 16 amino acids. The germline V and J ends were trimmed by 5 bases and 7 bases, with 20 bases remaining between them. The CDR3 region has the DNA TGTGCCAGCAGCTCAATTCCAGGGGACCTAGACGGGGAGCTGTTTTTT. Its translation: CASSSIPGDLDGELFF.

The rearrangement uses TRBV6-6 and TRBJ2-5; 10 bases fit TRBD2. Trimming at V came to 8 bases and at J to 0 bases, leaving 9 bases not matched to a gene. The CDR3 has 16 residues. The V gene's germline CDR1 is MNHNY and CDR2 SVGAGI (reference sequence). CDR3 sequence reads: CASRTPLAGDQETQYF. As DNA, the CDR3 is TGTGCCAGCCGTACCCCCCTAGCGGGGGACCAAGAGACCCAGTACTTC.